This record looks at one TCR beta chain sequence and its context. No antigen is known for it. This record belongs to a study of cytomegalovirus exposure and HLA in healthy donors. Overall study findings and caveats: Productive status was seen about 87% or about 30% of the time for most TCR beta V segments in an earlier analysis. The study flagged fewer than 200 TCR beta chains as cytomegalovirus-associated. Presence/absence analyses assumed roughly uniform sequencing depth across donors.

It was with 60 Vbeta and 13 Jbeta primers that the PCR ran. Generated by immunoSEQ multiplex PCR, the TCRdb table keeps only in-frame clones and is missing some. This table has just under 250,000 clones, around 80% appearing once. This CDR3 is 14 amino acids long. CDR1 SGHTA and CDR2 FQGNSA come from the germline V gene. Deletions cut 7 bases from V and 2 bases from J, with 13 bases between. This chain uses TRBV7-2 with TRBJ2-3; a possible D gene is TRBD2 (6 bases). The receptor's source is a woman in her thirties or forties in good health and CMV-seropositive. Material: PBMCs. This CDR3 reads CASTRTTPTDTQYF. CDR3 in DNA: TGTGCCAGCACAAGGACTACCCCCACAGATACGCAGTATTTT.